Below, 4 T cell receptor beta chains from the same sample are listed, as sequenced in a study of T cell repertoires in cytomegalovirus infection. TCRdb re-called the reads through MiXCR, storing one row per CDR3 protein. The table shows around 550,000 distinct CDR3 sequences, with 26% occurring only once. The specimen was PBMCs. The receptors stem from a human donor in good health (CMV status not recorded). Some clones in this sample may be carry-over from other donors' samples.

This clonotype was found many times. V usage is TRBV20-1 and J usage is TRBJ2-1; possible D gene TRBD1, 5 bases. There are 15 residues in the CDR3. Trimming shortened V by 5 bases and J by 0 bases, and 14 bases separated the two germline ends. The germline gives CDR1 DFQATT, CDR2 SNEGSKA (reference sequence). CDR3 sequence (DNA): TGCAGTGCTTCAGGGCTTCGAAGCTCCTACAATGAGCAGTTCTTC. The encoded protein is CSASGLRSSYNEQFF.

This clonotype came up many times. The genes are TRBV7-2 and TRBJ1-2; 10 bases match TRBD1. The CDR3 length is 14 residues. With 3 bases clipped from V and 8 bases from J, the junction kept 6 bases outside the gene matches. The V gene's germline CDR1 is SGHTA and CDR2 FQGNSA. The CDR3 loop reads CASSFDRGREGYTF. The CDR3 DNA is TGTGCCAGCAGCTTCGACAGGGGGCGCGAGGGCTACACCTTC.

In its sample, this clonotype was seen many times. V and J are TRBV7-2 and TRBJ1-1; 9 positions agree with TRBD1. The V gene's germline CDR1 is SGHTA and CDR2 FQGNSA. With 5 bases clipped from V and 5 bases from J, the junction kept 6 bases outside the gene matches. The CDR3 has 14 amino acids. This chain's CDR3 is CASSVGQGRTEAFF. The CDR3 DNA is TGTGCCAGCAGCGTCGGACAGGGGAGGACTGAAGCTTTCTTT.

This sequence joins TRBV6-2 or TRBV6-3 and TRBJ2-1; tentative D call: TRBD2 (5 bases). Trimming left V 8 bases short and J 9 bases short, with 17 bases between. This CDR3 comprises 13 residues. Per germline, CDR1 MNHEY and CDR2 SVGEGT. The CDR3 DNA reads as TGTGCCAGCGCCAGCGTGGCCCTAGCTGAGCAGTTCTTC. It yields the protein CASASVALAEQFF.